This T cell receptor (beta chain) was sequenced during a study of T cell clonality in common variable immunodeficiency. This clone showed up many times. Its cognate antigen is unknown. The missing CDR3 end, 3 residues past where the read stops, is filled in from the germline J gene. The ends were cut back, 0 bases at V and 4 bases at J, with 24 bases in the middle. Germline V gives CDR1 DFQATT, CDR2 SNEGSKA (reference sequence). The CDR3 extends over 19 amino acids. Most patients and controls had Caucasian heritage. Study-wide results and caveats: Links between repertoire features and CVID complications were heterogeneity-limited. Fewer deletions and N-nucleotide insertions were reportedly seen in common variable immunodeficiency TCR beta sequences.

Equal genomic DNA amounts from CVID and control samples were sequenced. Method: immunoSEQ multiplex PCR; TCRdb's copy keeps in-frame clones and lacks some. This repertoire holds approximately 46,000 clones, and none appear only once. Sample: peripheral blood mononuclear cells. The chain joins TRBV20-1 to TRBJ2-2; D may be TRBD1 (5 bases). This receptor was identified in a person aged 18-70 years in good health. The part of the CDR3 DNA that was read is TGCAGTGCTAGAGATCAAGGGGCTATAGGGGCGGCGGCCACCGGGGAG. This encodes CSARDQGAIGAAATGE. The complete CDR3 protein is CSARDQGAIGAAATGELFF.